This TCR beta chain stems from a study of blood T cells in healthy people across ages. The CDR3 is made up of 18 amino acids. Germline V gives CDR1 SGHVS, CDR2 FQNEAQ. V trimming: 5 bases; J trimming: 0 bases; junction bases outside the gene matches: 9. A J-beta primer mix and a sample-barcoded 5' primer were used in a second PCR of about 7 to 12 cycles. Researchers report that a template-switch adaptor with 12 random nucleotides tagged each cDNA molecule. TCRdb called the 5' RACE reads again in MiXCR, with one record for every CDR3 protein. The top ten hold approximately 2.1% of the sample, which has about 1.8 million distinct CDR3 sequences, around half seen once.

The chain uses TRBV7-8 and TRBJ2-5, with 13 bases lining up with TRBD2. The clonotype originates from a woman in her thirties or forties in good health. The sample consisted of blood. The CDR3 loop reads CASSPRLAGGLYQETQYF. CDR3 DNA: TGTGCCAGCAGCCCCAGACTAGCGGGGGGCCTGTACCAAGAGACCCAGTACTTC.